These T cell receptor beta chains were read from a single sample in a study of blood T cell repertoires in COVID-19. TCRdb's copy holds only in-frame clones and misses some; the assay was immunoSEQ multiplex PCR. The sample contains 75,000 to 100,000 clones, 85% to 90% of which appear only once. Sequences were obtained from peripheral blood. The receptor set was obtained from a human donor in a cohort sampled during active COVID-19. CDR3s include the opening cysteine and the closing phenylalanine or tryptophan. A D gene is named only where the DNA matches it firmly. Some rows mark clone size as missing; the rest say once, few, many or name a class of expanded clone.

d_call	clone_size	v_call	j_call	cdr3_aa	cdr3_nt
-	-	TRBV12-3/TRBV12-4	TRBJ1-2	CASSPGPGGYTF	TGTGCCAGCAGTCCCGGACCGGGGGGCTACACCTTC
TRBD1	-	TRBV7-9	TRBJ1-3	CASSLGGTGAGNTIYF	TGTGCCAGCAGCTTAGGGGGGACAGGGGCTGGAAACACCATATATTTT
TRBD2	-	TRBV28	TRBJ2-2	CASWGGRRTGELFF	TGTGCCAGCTGGGGCGGGAGAAGGACCGGGGAGCTGTTTTTT
-	-	TRBV29-1	TRBJ2-2	CSVDLTGELFF	TGCAGCGTTGATCTTACCGGGGAGCTGTTTTTT
TRBD1	-	TRBV4-1	TRBJ1-6	CASSHTRDRVYNSPLHF	TGCGCCAGCAGCCACACCCGGGACAGGGTCTATAATTCACCCCTCCACTTT
-	-	TRBV25-1	TRBJ1-2	CASSPGGMVKGYTF	TGTGCCAGCAGTCCCGGGGGAATGGTCAAGGGCTACACCTTC
-	-	TRBV6-4	TRBJ1-2	CASSDSNGYGYTF	TGTGCCAGCAGTGACTCTAACGGCTATGGCTACACCTTC
TRBD1	-	TRBV5-1	TRBJ2-1	CASSQGDRERNEQFF	TGCGCCAGCAGCCAAGGGGACAGGGAACGCAATGAGCAGTTCTTC
TRBD2	-	TRBV6-2/TRBV6-3	TRBJ2-1	CASSYSGLAGGSSYNEQFF	TGTGCCAGCAGTTACTCTGGACTAGCGGGGGGTAGCTCCTACAATGAGCAGTTCTTC
TRBD2	-	TRBV3-1/TRBV3-2	TRBJ2-3	CASSQVGTSGRREDTQYF	TGTGCCAGCAGCCAAGTCGGGACTAGCGGGAGACGGGAAGATACGCAGTATTTT
TRBD1	-	TRBV7-8	TRBJ2-3	CASSLGSRGPDTQYF	TGTGCCAGCAGCTTAGGATCCAGGGGGCCAGATACGCAGTATTTT
TRBD1	-	TRBV28	TRBJ2-5	CASSQQGFQETQYF	TGTGCCAGCAGCCAACAGGGGTTCCAAGAGACCCAGTACTTC
-	-	TRBV20-1	TRBJ1-2	CSAPHVYGYTF	TGCAGTGCTCCACACGTATATGGCTACACCTTC
-	-	TRBV5-5	TRBJ1-2	CASSSNPGQGSNYGYTF	TGTGCCAGCAGCTCGAACCCGGGACAAGGATCTAACTATGGCTACACCTTC
-	-	TRBV19	TRBJ2-3	CASSLTDTQYF	TGTGCCAGTAGCCTAACAGATACGCAGTATTTT
TRBD1	-	TRBV15	TRBJ1-3	CATSSRDRETGNTIYF	TGTGCCACCAGCAGCCGGGACAGGGAAACTGGAAACACCATATATTTT
TRBD1	-	TRBV3-1/TRBV3-2	TRBJ1-2	CASSPDRGRGYTF	TGTGCCAGCAGCCCAGACAGGGGGCGAGGCTACACCTTC
-	-	TRBV6-5	TRBJ2-7	CASSSTLVPYEQYF	TGTGCCAGCAGTTCCACTCTGGTCCCGTACGAGCAGTACTTC
-	-	TRBV7-2	TRBJ1-2	CASSWTANYGYTF	TGTGCCAGCAGCTGGACAGCTAACTATGGCTACACCTTC
-	-	TRBV5-1	TRBJ2-1	CASSFEIEQFF	TGCGCCAGCAGCTTTGAGATTGAGCAGTTCTTC
-	once	TRBV7-9	TRBJ1-5	CASSLGGGDQPQHF	TGTGCCAGCAGCTTGGGGGGGGGTGATCAGCCCCAGCATTTT